Each of the 27 T cell receptor beta chains below was sequenced from the same sample in a study of OX40 agonist ivuxolimab in advanced cancers. TCRdb's table, derived via immunoSEQ multiplex PCR, lists solely in-frame clones and lacks some. The sample lists 35,000 to 50,000 clones; around 90% were seen once. Sequenced here: CD4+ or CD8+ T cells sorted from blood, sampled in a trial of the OX40 agonist ivuxolimab. Receptor source: an adult with an advanced solid tumor such as melanoma, head and neck, liver or kidney cancer.

The chain employs TRBV6-5 and TRBJ2-3, with D possibly being TRBD2 (6 bases). From germline, CDR1 is MNHEY and CDR2 SVGAGI. This CDR3 is 14 amino acids long. Trimming removed 6 bases at V and 9 bases at J, with 19 bases between. The CDR3 DNA sequence: TGTGCCAGCAGCCCCGGGCGGGGCGCTTTAACGCAGTATTTT. This sequence encodes CASSPGRGALTQYF.

The chain uses TRBV11-2 and TRBJ1-2; 8 nucleotides match TRBD1. The J segment lost 8 bases and the V segment lost 1 base, leaving 6 bases of the junction unmatched. Germline V lookup: CDR1 SGHAT, CDR2 FQNNGV. This CDR3 has 14 residues. CDR3 bases: TGTGCCAGCAGCTTAGCCCAGGGGGCGAGGGGCTACACCTTC. This translates into CASSLAQGARGYTF.

J is TRBJ1-2 and V is TRBV6-5; 7 nucleotides align to TRBD1. Germline V gives CDR1 MNHEY, CDR2 SVGAGI. The CDR3 covers 14 residues. The V and J ends lost 10 bases and 2 bases, in that order; junction bases with no gene match: 10. The CDR3 sequence is CATTPGQSNYGYTF. CDR3 nucleotide sequence: TGTGCCACCACACCGGGACAGTCCAACTATGGCTACACCTTC.

The V gene is TRBV7-9, the J gene TRBJ2-7, with D tentatively TRBD2 (6 bases). This CDR3 is built from 14 residues. Looked up from germline, CDR1 is SEHNR and CDR2 is FQNEAQ (reference sequence). Trimming took 5 bases from V and 5 from J, leaving 16 bases between them. CDR3 bases: TGTGCCAGCAGCCCACCCGGGGACTTTGACGAGCAGTACTTC. This encodes CASSPPGDFDEQYF.

The J gene is TRBJ2-1, the V gene TRBV4-2; D might be TRBD2 (6 bases). Trimming took 0 bases from V and 8 from J, leaving 14 bases between them. Germline lookup yields CDR1 LGHNA and CDR2 YNFKEQ. CDR3 length equals 15 residues. As DNA, the CDR3 is TGTGCCAGCAGCCAAGACCCGGGGACTCGTTATGAGCAGTTCTTC. Amino acids: CASSQDPGTRYEQFF.

V is TRBV10-1 and J is TRBJ2-3; the D call may be TRBD1 or TRBD2 (5 bases each). V dropped 8 bases and J dropped 0 bases, with 12 bases sitting between them. Germline assignment: CDR1 WNHNN and CDR2 SYGVQD (reference sequence). There are 14 residues in the CDR3. CDR3 in DNA: TGCGCCAGCTCTGGGGGAATCAGCACAGATACGCAGTATTTT. Translation gives CASSGGISTDTQYF.

The gene calls are TRBV30 and TRBJ2-7; D unclear. V lost 5 bases and J lost 3, with 11 bases in between. Germline V gives CDR1 GTSNPN, CDR2 SVGIG (reference sequence). The CDR3 length is 12 residues. The DNA of the CDR3 is TGTGCCTGGGGACCTGAGTTCTACGAGCAGTACTTC. It translates to CAWGPEFYEQYF.

The V and J genes are TRBV5-5 and TRBJ1-1; D is uncertain. The CDR3 sequence is 18 residues long. The germline V gene has CDR1 SGHKS and CDR2 YYEKEE (reference sequence). Trimming removed 0 bases from V and 2 bases from J, with 20 bases in between. CDR3 nucleotides: TGTGCCAGCAGCTTGGGTAGGGTAATGTGGACCCGAAACACTGAAGCTTTCTTT. Translated, it gives CASSLGRVMWTRNTEAFF.

The chain is built from TRBV12-5 and TRBJ1-1; no reliable D call. Germline CDR1 and CDR2: LGHNT and FRNRAP. This CDR3 is built from 12 residues. Trimming removed 1 base at V and 3 bases at J, with 3 bases between. The CDR3 nucleotides read TGTGCTAGTGGTTTGGAGTACACTGAAGCTTTCTTT. Protein: CASGLEYTEAFF.

This clone came up many times. An end of the junction differs from the germline gene, which may be a read error. Within the sample, other DNA sequences also encode this same CDR3. The V and J genes are TRBV5-1 and TRBJ2-5; no clear D. The CDR3 runs to 13 residues. Germline lookup yields CDR1 SGHRS and CDR2 YFSETQ. CDR3 residues: CASSLLLQETQYF. The CDR3 DNA reads TGTGCCAGCAGCTTGCTTCTTCAAGAGACCCAGTACTTC.

This chain's CDR3 is CASSFGRERSNEQFF. The CDR3 bases are TGTGCCAGCAGTTTCGGGAGGGAAAGGTCAAATGAGCAGTTCTTC. The chain carries TRBV27 and TRBJ2-1; 8 bases match TRBD2. Trimming at V came to 3 bases and at J to 7 bases, leaving 8 bases not matched to a gene. Germline V gene sequence: CDR1 MNHEY, CDR2 SMNVEV (reference sequence). The CDR3 spans 15 residues.

This clone was counted a single time. The rearrangement uses TRBV27 and TRBJ1-1, with TRBD1 matching over 8 bases. V shed 7 bases, J shed 5 bases, and the junction held 6 bases outside the gene matches. Germline V gene sequence: CDR1 MNHEY, CDR2 SMNVEV (reference sequence). This CDR3 region has 13 residues. Here the CDR3 DNA reads TGTGCCAGCACCCCGACAGGGGAAACTGAAGCTTTCTTT. Translation gives CASTPTGETEAFF.

The V call is TRBV27, the J call TRBJ2-4; a weak D match, TRBD2 (6 bases). V dropped 5 bases and J dropped 10 bases, with 15 bases sitting between them. This CDR3 region has 13 residues. Germline CDR1 is MNHEY and CDR2 is SMNVEV (reference sequence). The CDR3 nucleotides are TGTGCCAGCAGTGGGGGGTCGAGCCGGATTCAGTACTTC. Translated: CASSGGSSRIQYF.

V usage is TRBV7-9 and J usage is TRBJ2-7; D is unclear. CDR1 SEHNR and CDR2 FQNEAQ come from the germline V gene (reference sequence). This CDR3 spans 14 amino acids. Trimming left V 4 bases short and J 2 bases short, with 12 bases between. The CDR3 DNA sequence: TGTGCCAGCAGCTCCCCCCTTGGACCCTACGAGCAGTACTTC. This encodes CASSSPLGPYEQYF.

The chain carries TRBV6-6 and TRBJ2-2, with no clear D. The germline CDR1 and CDR2 sequences are MNHNY and SVGAGI (reference sequence). V lost 5 bases, J lost 2 bases, and 3 bases lay in between. This CDR3 contains 12 residues. CDR3 amino acids: CASSDNTGELFF. The CDR3 nucleotides read TGTGCCAGCAGTGACAACACCGGGGAGCTGTTTTTT.

This rearrangement joins TRBV7-9 to TRBJ1-6; D not resolved. Trimming pared 5 bases from V and 13 bases from J, leaving 15 bases between. This CDR3 comprises 13 residues. CDR1 SEHNR and CDR2 FQNEAQ come from the germline V gene (reference sequence). CDR3 in amino acids: CASSPASSWPLHF. CDR3 sequence (DNA): TGTGCCAGCAGCCCTGCTAGCTCGTGGCCCCTCCACTTT.

V is TRBV29-1 and J is TRBJ1-2, with no clear D. Germline lookup yields CDR1 SQVTM and CDR2 ANQGSEA. Trimming stripped 4 bases from V and 1 base from J, with 10 bases between. There are 13 residues in the CDR3. This chain's CDR3 is CSVGYPLNYGYTF. Written as DNA, the CDR3 is TGCAGCGTTGGGTACCCCCTTAACTATGGCTACACCTTC.

The V and J genes are TRBV7-9 and TRBJ2-7; D may be TRBD1 (5 bases). V was clipped by 0 bases and J by 4 bases, with 16 bases between them. The CDR3 is 16 residues long. Germline V gene data show CDR1 as SEHNR and CDR2 as FQNEAQ (reference sequence). The chain's CDR3 is CASSLAQGIRGYEQYF. The DNA for the CDR3 is TGTGCCAGCAGCTTAGCGCAGGGAATAAGGGGTTACGAGCAGTACTTC.

The chain employs TRBV7-9 and TRBJ2-7; D not resolved. Germline loops: CDR1 SEHNR, CDR2 FQNEAQ (reference sequence). This CDR3 has 12 amino acids. V was cut by 1 base and J by 6 bases, with 7 bases left in between. Here the CDR3 DNA reads TGTGCCAGCAGCTTAGAGGGTGGCGAGCAGTACTTC. Translation gives CASSLEGGEQYF.

The J gene is TRBJ2-4, the V gene TRBV6-1, with D maybe TRBD2 (5 bases). This CDR3 spans 15 amino acids. Germline values: CDR1 MNHNS, CDR2 SASEGT. Trimming shortened V by 10 bases and J by 0 bases, and 16 bases separated the two germline ends. CDR3 residues: CATRREELAKNIQYF. CDR3 nucleotides: TGTGCCACCCGACGGGAAGAACTAGCCAAAAACATTCAGTACTTC.

This rearrangement joins TRBV7-6 to TRBJ2-1; TRBD1 matches at 7 bases. The CDR3 has 15 amino acids. With 4 bases clipped from V and 5 bases from J, the junction kept 8 bases outside the gene matches. Germline CDR1 SGHVS, CDR2 FNYEAQ. The CDR3 loop is CASSSPGDSNNEQFF. The DNA for the CDR3 is TGTGCCAGCAGCTCGCCCGGGGACAGTAACAATGAGCAGTTCTTC. The full variable domain, its missing parts supplied by reference TRBV7-6 and TRBJ2-1, is GAGVSQSPRYKVTKRGQDVALRCDPISGHVSLYWYRQALGQGPEFLTYFNYEAQQDKSGLPNDRFSAERPEGSISTLTIQRTEQRDSAMYRCASSSPGDSNNEQFFGPGTRLTVL.

This chain joins TRBV27 and TRBJ2-6; possible D gene TRBD1, 6 bases. This CDR3 contains 19 residues. Germline-derived CDR1 and CDR2 are MNHEY and SMNVEV (reference sequence). V lost 8 bases and J lost 0, with 23 bases in between. CDR3 loop: CASSDVGRGYYSGANVLTF. The CDR3 DNA reads as TGTGCCAGCTCCGATGTGGGCAGGGGCTACTACTCTGGGGCCAACGTCCTGACTTTC.

This clone was picked up a small number of times. A much larger clone lies one base from this, so it may be a read error. Other DNA sequences of this sample code for an identical CDR3. The CDR3 region is CASSYSGGSNQPQHF. The CDR3 bases are TGTGCCAGCAGTTACTCTGGGGGCAGCAATCAGCCCCAGCATTTT. The chain links TRBV6-6 to TRBJ1-5; TRBD1 is a possible D gene (6 bases). Germline V gene sequence: CDR1 MNHNY, CDR2 SVGAGI (reference sequence). The CDR3 has 15 amino acids. The V and J ends lost 0 bases and 1 base respectively, with 7 bases between them.

The CDR3 region is CASSMGSSHEQFF. DNA of the CDR3: TGTGCCAGTAGTATGGGTAGTTCGCATGAGCAGTTCTTC. The V and J genes are TRBV19 and TRBJ2-1; D remains ambiguous. The ends were cut back, 3 bases at V and 8 bases at J, with 11 bases in the middle. CDR1 LNHDA and CDR2 SQIVND come from the germline V gene (reference sequence). The CDR3 contains 13 residues.

As DNA, the CDR3 is TGTGCCAGCAGACACGGGGGACTAACGAACACCGGGGAGCTGTTTTTT. Protein product: CASRHGGLTNTGELFF. The chain employs TRBV4-2 and TRBJ2-2; TRBD2 matches 7 bases. In germline, CDR1 is LGHNA, CDR2 YNFKEQ. The CDR3 has 16 residues. The trim removed 6 bases at V and 0 bases at J, leaving 7 bases unmatched.

The chain uses TRBV5-6 and TRBJ1-2; D uncertain. Germline CDR1 and CDR2: SGHDT and YYEEEE. V was trimmed by 2 bases and J by 0 bases, leaving 14 bases between them. This CDR3 contains 16 residues. CDR3 residues: CASSFVPTRANYGYTF. CDR3 bases: TGTGCCAGCAGCTTTGTTCCAACCCGAGCTAACTATGGCTACACCTTC.

This sequence joins TRBV7-9 and TRBJ2-5; D unclear. Trimming removed 1 base from V and 0 bases from J, with 12 bases in between. CDR3 length: 16 amino acids. In germline, CDR1 is SEHNR, CDR2 FQNEAQ (reference sequence). The CDR3 nucleotides are TGTGCCAGCAGCTTAGTTCAAGTCGAATACCAAGAGACCCAGTACTTC. Translation: CASSLVQVEYQETQYF.